The 22 T cell receptor beta chains in this list originate from one sample, sequenced in a study of T-cell reconstitution after alpha-beta-depleted transplantation in children. For TCRbeta, the library was prepared with unique molecular identifiers. TCRdb reprocessed the PCR reads with MiXCR, giving one entry per CDR3 protein. The sample holds roughly 300,000 distinct CDR3 sequences, more than 8% seen once. Sequencing was performed on PBMCs from the stem cell graft donor, taken from the stem cell graft. These receptors all stem from a human donor who donated a stem cell graft to a child with SCID.

This clonotype was counted between two and nine times. V and J are TRBV24-1 and TRBJ2-2; D gene unclear. The germline CDR1 and CDR2 sequences are KGHDR and SFDVKD. V lost 9 bases, J lost 0 bases, and 7 bases lay in between. The CDR3 extends over 13 amino acids. CDR3 region: CATGQANTGELFF. CDR3 coding DNA: TGTGCCACCGGTCAGGCGAACACCGGGGAGCTGTTTTTT.

This clonotype was seen ten or more times. This chain joins TRBV7-8 and TRBJ2-5; tentative D call: TRBD1 (6 bases). CDR3 length equals 14 residues. Germline V gene lookup returns CDR1 SGHVS and CDR2 FQNEAQ. V was pared by 4 bases and J by 2 bases, with 11 bases between. The CDR3 spells CASSSRQEQETQYF. DNA of the CDR3: TGTGCCAGCAGCTCCAGACAGGAACAAGAGACCCAGTACTTC.

Many counts were recorded for this clonotype. The chain links TRBV19 to TRBJ2-7; the match to TRBD2 covers 13 bases. Germline CDR1 LNHDA, CDR2 SQIVND (reference sequence). The ends lost 9 bases at V and 1 base at J; junction bases unmatched: 9. The CDR3 spans 16 residues. The CDR3 is CASRPTSGGPSYEQYF. The CDR3, as DNA: TGTGCCAGCCGGCCGACTAGCGGGGGGCCTTCCTACGAGCAGTACTTC.

This clonotype was found a few times. This chain links TRBV20-1 with TRBJ1-4; a weak D match, TRBD1 (6 bases). Looked up from germline, CDR1 is DFQATT and CDR2 is SNEGSKA (reference sequence). The CDR3 covers 13 residues. The V and J ends lost 6 bases and 1 base respectively, with 9 bases between them. The CDR3 DNA reads TGCAGTGCCCCAGGGGAAACTAATGAAAAACTGTTTTTT. Protein: CSAPGETNEKLFF.

This chain uses TRBV5-5 with TRBJ2-7; D unresolved. Germline assignment: CDR1 SGHKS and CDR2 YYEKEE (reference sequence). Trimming removed 0 bases from V and 2 bases from J, with 12 bases in between. The CDR3 sequence is 15 residues long. As DNA, the CDR3 is TGTGCCAGCAGCTTGGAGCAGCTATTCACCTACGAGCAGTACTTC. Amino acid sequence: CASSLEQLFTYEQYF.

In its sample, this clonotype was seen a few times. This chain joins TRBV9 and TRBJ2-2; unclear D gene. Per the germline V gene, CDR1 is SGDLS and CDR2 is YYNGEE. Trimming took 0 bases from V and 5 from J, leaving 11 bases between them. The CDR3 extends over 15 amino acids. Written as DNA, the CDR3 is TGTGCCAGCAGCGTAGGTGGGGAAACTACCGGGGAGCTGTTTTTT. Protein: CASSVGGETTGELFF.

This clonotype turned up a few times. The rearrangement joins TRBV12-3 or TRBV12-4 to TRBJ1-2; D gene uncertain. V lost 1 base, J lost 5 bases, and 5 bases lay in between. This CDR3 has 12 residues. The CDR3 is CASSLGLYGYTF. The DNA of the CDR3 is TGTGCCAGCAGTTTAGGGCTGTATGGCTACACCTTC.

This clonotype came up a few times. This chain connects TRBV20-1 to TRBJ2-1, with D unclear. CDR1 DFQATT and CDR2 SNEGSKA come from the germline V gene (reference sequence). The CDR3 is 14 amino acids. Between the trimmed V and J ends, which lost 3 bases and 4 bases, there was a span of 13 bases. The chain's CDR3 is CSARGTLEYNEQFF. CDR3 coding DNA: TGCAGTGCTAGGGGTACATTGGAATACAATGAGCAGTTCTTC.

The V call is TRBV12-3 or TRBV12-4, the J call TRBJ1-4; the match to TRBD1 covers 7 bases. V lost 0 bases to trimming and J lost 7 bases; unmatched junction nucleotides: 5. This CDR3 spans 15 amino acids. DNA for the CDR3: TGTGCCAGCAGTTTAGCGCAGGGGGAAGGTGAAAAACTGTTTTTT. Its translation: CASSLAQGEGEKLFF.

This clonotype was observed many times. The V call is TRBV4-2, the J call TRBJ2-1, with TRBD2 matching 8 bases. Germline-derived CDR1 and CDR2 are LGHNA and YNFKEQ. J gave up 7 bases and V 3 bases, and 8 bases lay outside the gene matches. The CDR3 length is 15 residues. CDR3 nucleotide sequence: TGTGCCAGCAGCCATAGGGACGGGGGGGCGAATGAGCAGTTCTTC. Amino acids: CASSHRDGGANEQFF.

The J gene is TRBJ2-7, the V gene TRBV19; D remains unclear. This CDR3 has 13 residues. Trimming removed 5 bases at V and 2 bases at J, with 10 bases between. CDR1 is LNHDA and CDR2 is SQIVND in the germline V gene (reference sequence). CDR3 in amino acids: CASSGAGTYEQYF. As DNA, the CDR3 is TGTGCCAGTAGTGGCGCAGGAACCTACGAGCAGTACTTC.

The gene calls are TRBV7-9 and TRBJ2-7, with no clear D. From germline, CDR1 is SEHNR and CDR2 FQNEAQ (reference sequence). CDR3 size: 14 residues. V shed 0 bases and J shed 0 bases, with 6 bases lying between them. The CDR3 reads CASSLAQNSYEQYF. CDR3 nucleotide sequence: TGTGCCAGCAGCTTAGCCCAGAACTCCTACGAGCAGTACTTC.

The rearrangement links TRBV20-1 to TRBJ1-2, with D possibly matching TRBD1 (6 bases). Trimming took 1 base from V and 7 from J, leaving 16 bases between them. The length of the CDR3 is 14 residues. CDR1 is DFQATT and CDR2 is SNEGSKA in the germline V gene (reference sequence). The CDR3 DNA is TGCAGTGCTAGAGCTACCGGGACAACCTTTGGCTACACCTTC. Amino acids: CSARATGTTFGYTF.

This clonotype has just a few counts. The chain joins TRBV7-9 to TRBJ2-1; 7 bases fit TRBD2. CDR3 length: 17 residues. Germline CDR1 is SEHNR and CDR2 is FQNEAQ (reference sequence). Trimming took 5 bases from V and 4 from J; bases not matched to a gene: 14. CDR3 amino acids: CASSGDRLAQIYNEQFF. The DNA of the CDR3 is TGTGCCAGCAGCGGCGACCGACTAGCCCAAATATACAATGAGCAGTTCTTC.

The table lists this clonotype with many counts. The chain combines TRBV6-5 with TRBJ2-3; TRBD1 agrees at 10 bases. This CDR3 is 16 amino acids long. V was pared by 3 bases and J by 9 bases, with 12 bases of the junction left unmatched. CDR1 is MNHEY, CDR2 SVGAGI, per germline. The CDR3 coding sequence is TGTGCCAGCAGTTATGCGGGCCTTGACAGGGGGCACACGCAGTATTTT. Translation gives CASSYAGLDRGHTQYF.

V is TRBV2 and J is TRBJ2-1; D gene uncertain. The CDR3 covers 14 residues. In germline, CDR1 is SNHLY, CDR2 FYNNEI. The V end lost 4 bases, the J end lost 8 bases, and 15 bases lay between the germline ends. CDR3 residues: CASSGSLVVYEQFF. The CDR3 DNA follows: TGTGCCAGCAGTGGAAGTCTAGTTGTCTATGAGCAGTTCTTC.

The chain couples TRBV5-1 to TRBJ2-7; no clear D gene. This CDR3 has 13 residues. V was shortened by 0 bases and J by 3 bases, with 7 bases between the two germline ends. CDR1 is SGHRS and CDR2 is YFSETQ in the germline V gene. Here the CDR3 reads CASSLARHYEQYF. CDR3 nucleotides: TGCGCCAGCAGCTTGGCTAGACACTACGAGCAGTACTTC.

The gene calls are TRBV12-3 or TRBV12-4 and TRBJ1-1; unclear D gene. This CDR3 contains 15 residues. Trimming removed 5 bases from V and 0 bases from J, with 13 bases in between. CDR3 DNA sequence: TGTGCCAGCAGTCCCCCGTGGACGGTGAACACTGAAGCTTTCTTT. This sequence encodes CASSPPWTVNTEAFF.

Only a few counts were recorded for this clonotype. This chain uses TRBV3-1 with TRBJ2-3; TRBD1 is a possible D gene (7 bases). The V gene's germline CDR1 is LGHDT and CDR2 YNNKEL (reference sequence). With 5 bases removed from V and 8 bases from J, the gap between germline ends came to 14 bases. This CDR3 has 13 amino acids. CDR3 bases: TGTGCCAGCAGCGAGGGGACAGCGGGTACGCAGTATTTT. This translates into CASSEGTAGTQYF.

This clonotype occurred a few times. The chain's CDR3 is CASSILNGELFF. CDR3 bases: TGTGCCAGCAGTATCCTGAACGGGGAGCTGTTTTTT. The rearrangement uses TRBV27 and TRBJ2-2; D not resolved. This CDR3 has 12 amino acids. Germline V CDR1 and CDR2: MNHEY, SMNVEV (reference sequence). The V end was cut by 5 bases, the J end by 7 bases, with 8 bases between.

The J gene is TRBJ2-5, the V gene TRBV1; TRBD2 is the table's D call, not checked against the DNA. TRBV1 is shown as a pseudogene. The CDR3 is 18 amino acids. The CDR3 bases are TGCACCAGCAGCCATCCTCCCGCCCAATGCGGGGCACAAGAGACCCAGTACTTC. Its translation is CTSSHPPAQCGAQETQYF.

This clonotype was seen a handful of times. The V and J genes are TRBV5-1 and TRBJ2-1, with D possibly TRBD2 on 5 matching bases. CDR1 and CDR2 from the germline V gene are SGHRS and YFSETQ. CDR3 length: 15 amino acids. Trimming stripped 4 bases from V and 0 bases from J, with 11 bases between. In nucleotides, the CDR3 is TGCGCCAGCAGCCCGGAGGCGCCCTCCTACAATGAGCAGTTCTTC. This gives the protein CASSPEAPSYNEQFF.